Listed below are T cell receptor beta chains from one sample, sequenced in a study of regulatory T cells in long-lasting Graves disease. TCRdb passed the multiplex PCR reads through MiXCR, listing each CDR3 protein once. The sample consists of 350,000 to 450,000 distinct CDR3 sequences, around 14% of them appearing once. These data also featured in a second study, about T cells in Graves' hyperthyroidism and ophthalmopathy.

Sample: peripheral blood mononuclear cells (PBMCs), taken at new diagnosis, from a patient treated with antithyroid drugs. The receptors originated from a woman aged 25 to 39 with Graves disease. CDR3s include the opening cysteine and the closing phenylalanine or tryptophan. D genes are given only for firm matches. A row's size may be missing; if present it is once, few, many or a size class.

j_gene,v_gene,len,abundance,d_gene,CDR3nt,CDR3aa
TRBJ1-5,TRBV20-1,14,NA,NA,TGCAGTGCACGCCCCAGGGGCCCCATTCAGCCCCAGCATTTT,CSARPRGPIQPQHF
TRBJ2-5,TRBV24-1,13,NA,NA,TGTGCCACCAGAGGTGGGCGGGGAGAGACCCAGTACTTC,CATRGGRGETQYF
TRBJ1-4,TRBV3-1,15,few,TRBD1,TGTGCCAGCAGCCCCAGGACAGGGGGTGGCGAAAAACTGTTTTTT,CASSPRTGGGEKLFF
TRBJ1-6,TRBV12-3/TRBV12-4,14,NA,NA,TGTGCCAGCAGTCTCCGGACAGAGAATTCACCCCTCCACTTT,CASSLRTENSPLHF
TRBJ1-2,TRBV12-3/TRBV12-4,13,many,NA,TGTGCCAGCAGCACAGACACCTTTAGTGGCTACACCTTC,CASSTDTFSGYTF
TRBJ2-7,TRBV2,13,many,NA,TGTGCCAGCAGGCCTCAGACTATGGACGAGCAGTACTTC,CASRPQTMDEQYF
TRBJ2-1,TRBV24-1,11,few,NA,TGTGCCACTTCCTTGGGGGGTGAGCAGTTCTTC,CATSLGGEQFF
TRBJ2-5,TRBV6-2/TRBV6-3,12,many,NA,TGTGCCAGCAGATCTAGTCTACAGACCCAGTACTTC,CASRSSLQTQYF
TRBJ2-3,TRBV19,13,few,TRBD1,TGTGCCAGTAGCGACAGGGTGGCAGATACGCAGTATTTT,CASSDRVADTQYF
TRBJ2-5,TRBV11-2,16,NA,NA,TGTGCCAGCAGCTTCCCCTCGCGCAGGGCCGTAGAGACCCAGTACTTC,CASSFPSRRAVETQYF
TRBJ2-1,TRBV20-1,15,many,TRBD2,TGCAGTGCTAGGCTGACTAGCGGGAGATCGAATGAGCAGTTCTTC,CSARLTSGRSNEQFF
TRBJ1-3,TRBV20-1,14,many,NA,TGCAGTGCTAGAGACCCCAGCAGAGGAAACACCATATATTTT,CSARDPSRGNTIYF
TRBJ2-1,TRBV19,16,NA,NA,TGTGCCAGTAGTTCCAGGGGAGGGGGCCTAGACGATGAGCAGTTCTTC,CASSSRGGGLDDEQFF
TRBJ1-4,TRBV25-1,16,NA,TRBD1,TGTGCCAGCAGTGATACAGGGGGCCCGACTAATGAAAAACTGTTTTTT,CASSDTGGPTNEKLFF
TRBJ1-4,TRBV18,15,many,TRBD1,TGTGCCAGCTCACCACCGGACAGGTTTGGGGAAAAACTGTTTTTT,CASSPPDRFGEKLFF
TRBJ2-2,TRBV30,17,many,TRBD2,TGTGCCTGGAGTCCTCTGGATCTAGCGGAAAGCACCGGGGAGCTGTTTTTT,CAWSPLDLAESTGELFF
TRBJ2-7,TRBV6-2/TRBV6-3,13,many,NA,TGTGCCAGCAGTTGGGCCGATGGGACCGAGCAGTACTTC,CASSWADGTEQYF
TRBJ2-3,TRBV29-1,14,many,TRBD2,TGCAGCGTTGGCCCCGGACTAGCGGGAGATACGCAGTATTTT,CSVGPGLAGDTQYF
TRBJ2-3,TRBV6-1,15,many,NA,TGTGCCAGCAGTGAGAGCCACCTCCGCACAGATACGCAGTATTTT,CASSESHLRTDTQYF
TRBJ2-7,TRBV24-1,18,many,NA,TGTGCCACCAGTGATTTGGGGACCGGAAAAACCCGTCCCTACGAGCAGTACTTC,CATSDLGTGKTRPYEQYF
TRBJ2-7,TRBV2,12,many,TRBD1,TGTGCCACTTTCCGGGACAGCTACGAGCAGTACTTC,CATFRDSYEQYF
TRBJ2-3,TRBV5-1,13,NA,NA,TGCGCCAGCAGCTTGTTGGTTACAGATACGCAGTATTTT,CASSLLVTDTQYF
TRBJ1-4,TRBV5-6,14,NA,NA,TGTGCCAGCAGCTTGGCGGGGGCAGGCGAAAAACTGTTTTTT,CASSLAGAGEKLFF
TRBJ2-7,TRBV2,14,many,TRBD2,TGTGCCAGCAAGTTGGGGACTAGCGGCTACGAGCAGTACTTC,CASKLGTSGYEQYF
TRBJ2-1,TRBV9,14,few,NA,TGTGCCAGCAGCTCCCGTAGTAACTACAATGAGCAGTTCTTC,CASSSRSNYNEQFF
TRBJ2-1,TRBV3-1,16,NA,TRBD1,TGTGCCAGCAGCCAAGATCCAGGGGGCACCTACAATGAGCAGTTCTTC,CASSQDPGGTYNEQFF
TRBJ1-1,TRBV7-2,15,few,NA,TGTGCCAGCAGCCACTTCGGGATCGCGAACACTGAAGCTTTCTTT,CASSHFGIANTEAFF
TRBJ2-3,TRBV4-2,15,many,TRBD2,TGTGCCAGCAGCCAACTAGCGGGAGATGCAGATACGCAGTATTTT,CASSQLAGDADTQYF
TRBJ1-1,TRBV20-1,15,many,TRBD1,TGCAGTGCTAGAGGCCTGACAGGGCGCTTCACTGAAGCTTTCTTT,CSARGLTGRFTEAFF
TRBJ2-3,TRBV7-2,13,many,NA,TGTGCCAGCAGCTTAGTACTCACAGATACGCAGTATTTT,CASSLVLTDTQYF